The 32 T cell receptor beta chains below were found in one sample sequenced in a study of cytomegalovirus exposure and HLA in healthy donors listed by TCRdb under 2017. Receptors were amplified or captured by the immunoSEQ multiplex PCR assay. For the multiplex PCR, a mixture combining 60 forward primers for TCR Vbeta segments and 13 reverse primers for TCR Jbeta segments was used. TCRdb's version of the immuneACCESS table is confined to in-frame rearrangements and falls short of the full clone set. An unresolved V gene accounts for under half of the shortfall where checked; the remainder is of unknown origin. This sample gives under 150,000 clones in total; 75% to 90% of them show up just once. The ten largest clonotypes hold 2% to 3% of the sample. The sequencing input was PBMCs. These receptors came from a young man in good health and CMV-seronegative.

The chain combines TRBV27 with TRBJ1-5; 7 nucleotides line up with TRBD1. The CDR3 totals 14 residues. Germline CDR1 MNHEY, CDR2 SMNVEV (reference sequence). V trimming: 5 bases; J trimming: 7 bases; junction bases outside the gene matches: 8. The CDR3 reads CASSPQGSLQPQHF. The CDR3 nucleotides are TGTGCCAGCAGTCCACAGGGGAGTTTACAGCCCCAGCATTTT.

The CDR3 region has the DNA TGTGGGACTAGGACAGGGGATGAAAAACTGTTTTTT. It is translated as CGTRTGDEKLFF. The chain couples TRBV28 to TRBJ1-4, with TRBD1 matching 9 bases. The CDR3 has 12 amino acids. CDR1 and CDR2 (germline): MDHEN, SYDVKM.

This clone has only a few counts. This sequence joins TRBV5-1 and TRBJ1-4; 7 positions agree with TRBD1. The CDR3 covers 16 residues. Trimming cost V 2 bases and J 8 bases; bases outside gene matches: 12. Germline loops: CDR1 SGHRS, CDR2 YFSETQ. CDR3 sequence (DNA): TGCGCCAGCAGCTTATCCATAGGGGGCGGCTGGGAAAAACTGTTTTTT. Translation gives CASSLSIGGGWEKLFF. The variable domain in full, completed from reference TRBV5-1 and TRBJ1-4, reads KAGVTQTPRYLIKTRGQQVTLSCSPISGHRSVSWYQQTPGQGLQFLFEYFSETQRNKGNFPGRFSGRQFSNSRSEMNVSTLELGDSALYLCASSLSIGGGWEKLFFGSGTQLSVL.

The gene calls are TRBV29-1 and TRBJ2-7; TRBD1 matches 7 bases. The germline gives CDR1 SQVTM, CDR2 ANQGSEA. CDR3 length equals 13 residues. J gave up 2 bases and V 7 bases, and 8 bases lay outside the gene matches. This CDR3 reads CSATDRVTYEQYF. In nucleotides, the CDR3 is TGCAGCGCCACCGACAGGGTCACCTACGAGCAGTACTTC.

V is TRBV28 and J is TRBJ1-2; D gene unclear. The CDR3 is 15 residues long. Trimming pared 1 base from V and 0 bases from J, leaving 9 bases between. Germline V gives CDR1 MDHEN, CDR2 SYDVKM. CDR3 DNA: TGTGCCAGCAGTTTATTACGGTCCTCTAACTATGGCTACACCTTC. Amino acid sequence: CASSLLRSSNYGYTF.

The gene calls are TRBV10-1 and TRBJ1-2; D unclear. Germline V gene lookup returns CDR1 WNHNN and CDR2 SYGVQD (reference sequence). The CDR3 loop spans 18 amino acids. Trimming left V 1 base short and J 5 bases short, with 23 bases between. The CDR3 bases are TGCGCCAGCAGTGAGTGGTGGGTCTCGGGAGAGCTTAGGTATGGCTACACCTTC. Its protein is CASSEWWVSGELRYGYTF.

The chain is built from TRBV14 and TRBJ2-3; TRBD2 agrees at 14 bases. J gave up 7 bases and V 2 bases, and 17 bases lay outside the gene matches. Germline values: CDR1 SGHDN, CDR2 FVKESK. This CDR3 has 20 amino acids. DNA of the CDR3: TGTGCCAGCAGCCAAACCGGGACTAGCGGGAGAGTTTGGCCACAATATACGCAGTATTTT. It specifies CASSQTGTSGRVWPQYTQYF. Variable domain in full (rest from reference TRBV14 and TRBJ2-3): EAGVTQFPSHSVIEKGQTVTLRCDPISGHDNLYWYRRVMGKEIKFLLHFVKESKQDESGMPNNRFLAERTGGTYSTLKVQPAELEDSGVYFCASSQTGTSGRVWPQYTQYFGPGTRLTVL.

The CDR3 is CASTADRGNTEAFF. In nucleotides, the CDR3 is TGTGCCAGCACTGCGGACAGGGGGAACACTGAAGCTTTCTTT. The J gene is TRBJ1-1, the V gene TRBV25-1, with 9 bases that match TRBD1. Germline CDR1 is MGHDK and CDR2 is SYGVNS. V lost 7 bases, J lost 1 base, and 4 bases stayed unmatched. This CDR3 is 14 amino acids long.

The genes are TRBV9 and TRBJ2-7; 10 nucleotides align to TRBD2. This CDR3 spans 15 amino acids. V lost 4 bases and J lost 3; bases outside the gene matches: 7. Germline lookup yields CDR1 SGDLS and CDR2 YYNGEE. DNA of the CDR3: TGTGCCAGCAGCCCAAGTGGACTAGCGGACTACGAGCAGTACTTC. Translation: CASSPSGLADYEQYF.

This chain uses TRBV19 with TRBJ2-3; 7 nucleotides match TRBD2. CDR3 length: 14 amino acids. Germline CDR1 reads LNHDA; CDR2 reads SQIVND (reference sequence). The trim removed 8 bases at V and 0 bases at J, leaving 5 bases unmatched. The CDR3: CASRDYGSTDTQYF. The CDR3 DNA follows: TGTGCCAGTCGGGACTACGGAAGCACAGATACGCAGTATTTT.

This clone was observed a few times. The chain recombines TRBV7-9 with TRBJ2-7; perhaps TRBD1 as D (5 bases). This CDR3 spans 12 amino acids. Germline CDR1 is SEHNR and CDR2 is FQNEAQ (reference sequence). The ends were cut back, 5 bases at V and 5 bases at J, with 10 bases in the middle. CDR3 DNA sequence: TGTGCCAGCAGCCAGCAGGGCCACGAGCAGTACTTC. Encoded protein: CASSQQGHEQYF. Combining the CDR3 with reference TRBV7-9 and TRBJ2-7 gives the whole variable domain DTGVSQNPRHKITKRGQNVTFRCDPISEHNRLYWYRQTLGQGPEFLTYFQNEAQLEKSRLLSDRFSAERPKGSFSTLEIQRTEQGDSAMYLCASSQQGHEQYFGPGTRLTVT.

For the CDR3, the DNA is TGTGCCAGCAGCAAACTAGCCCTAGCGACCGGGGAGCTGTTTTTT. This codes for CASSKLALATGELFF. This chain links TRBV6-5 with TRBJ2-2, with TRBD2 as a possible D gene (6 bases). Trimming cost V 6 bases and J 5 bases, with 16 bases left between them. This CDR3 spans 15 amino acids. Germline values: CDR1 MNHEY, CDR2 SVGAGI.

This rearrangement joins TRBV19 to TRBJ1-5, with a tentative D call TRBD1 (5 bases). CDR1 is LNHDA and CDR2 is SQIVND in the germline V gene (reference sequence). V was clipped by 4 bases and J by 7 bases, with 14 bases between them. The CDR3 has 14 amino acids. CDR3 nucleotides: TGTGCCAGTAGTACCCCCGGGGGGTACCAGCCCCAGCATTTT. It specifies CASSTPGGYQPQHF.

The chain joins TRBV4-3 to TRBJ1-6; D call uncertain. With 0 bases removed from V and 8 bases from J, the gap between germline ends came to 8 bases. Germline CDR1 reads LGHNA; CDR2 reads YSLEER. The CDR3 has 14 amino acids. The CDR3 DNA sequence: TGCGCCAGCAGCCAAGATTCCGGGGATTCACCCCTCCACTTT. Translation: CASSQDSGDSPLHF.

This clone appeared a single time. The chain has TRBV6-5 and TRBJ2-5, with D possibly TRBD1 on 6 matching bases. The V end was cut by 6 bases, the J end by 5 bases, with 19 bases between. The CDR3 is made up of 15 amino acids. The germline CDR1 and CDR2 sequences are MNHEY and SVGAGI. The CDR3 DNA sequence: TGTGCCAGCAGCCTTGGGACACGCTCAGGGGAGACCCAGTACTTC. Protein: CASSLGTRSGETQYF.

This rearrangement joins TRBV6-4 to TRBJ2-1; 7 bases are shared with TRBD2. Germline trimming cut 6 bases from V and 5 bases from J; bases unmatched to any gene: 10. The CDR3 sequence is 15 residues long. Germline CDR1 and CDR2: MRHNA and SNTAGT. The CDR3 loop is CASRMSSGLHNEQFF. The CDR3 DNA sequence: TGTGCCAGCAGAATGTCTAGCGGCTTACACAATGAGCAGTTCTTC.

V usage is TRBV9 and J usage is TRBJ2-3; 12 bases agree with TRBD2. Unmatched junction bases numbered 5, after V lost 4 bases and J lost 2 bases. Germline CDR1 SGDLS, CDR2 YYNGEE. The CDR3 is made up of 16 amino acids. CDR3 protein: CASSSGLAGLTDTQYF. CDR3 nucleotides: TGTGCCAGCAGCTCCGGACTAGCGGGGCTCACAGATACGCAGTATTTT.

The rearrangement uses TRBV7-2 and TRBJ1-2; D is undetermined. CDR1 and CDR2 from the germline V gene are SGHTA and FQGNSA. CDR3 length: 15 residues. The V and J ends lost 5 bases and 0 bases respectively, with 13 bases between them. This CDR3 reads CASSPQVLANYGYTF. The CDR3 region has the DNA TGTGCCAGCAGCCCGCAGGTTCTGGCTAACTATGGCTACACCTTC.

This clone occurred once. The V and J genes are TRBV29-1 and TRBJ2-7; 10 positions agree with TRBD1. The V gene end was trimmed by 1 base and the J gene end by 3 bases; junction bases not matched to a gene: 3. Germline values: CDR1 SQVTM, CDR2 ANQGSEA. This CDR3 has 14 amino acids. The CDR3 region has the DNA TGCAGCGTTGAAGGGGGGACAGGGGACTACGAGCAGTACTTC. It codes for CSVEGGTGDYEQYF.

The genes are TRBV7-2 and TRBJ2-1; 12 bases are a match to TRBD2. Germline V lookup: CDR1 SGHTA, CDR2 FQGNSA. V shed 4 bases and J 3 bases; nucleotides not matched to a gene: 4. CDR3 length equals 16 residues. CDR3 sequence reads: CASSSPGLAGYNEQFF. The CDR3 DNA is TGTGCCAGCAGCTCCCCGGGACTAGCGGGCTACAATGAGCAGTTCTTC.

V is TRBV28 and J is TRBJ1-2; a possible D gene is TRBD1 (6 bases). V gave up 7 bases and J gave up 1 base, with 13 bases separating them. This CDR3 comprises 14 residues. Germline values: CDR1 MDHEN, CDR2 SYDVKM. CDR3 sequence (DNA): TGTGCCAGCAAGGCTACAGGGCTTAACTATGGCTACACCTTC. Translated: CASKATGLNYGYTF.

The J gene is TRBJ2-3, the V gene TRBV7-8; TRBD2 aligns across 10 bases. V lost 3 bases to trimming and J lost 2 bases; unmatched junction nucleotides: 5. The CDR3 is made up of 16 amino acids. The germline V gene has CDR1 SGHVS and CDR2 FQNEAQ. CDR3 nucleotide sequence: TGTGCCAGCAGCTTCCTAGCGGGGGAATTCACAGATACGCAGTATTTT. It is translated as CASSFLAGEFTDTQYF.

The gene calls are TRBV7-6 and TRBJ2-1; no clear D gene. V lost 0 bases, J lost 9 bases, and 9 bases lay in between. This CDR3 comprises 13 residues. Germline V lookup: CDR1 SGHVS, CDR2 FNYEAQ. CDR3 loop: CASSLARLGEQFF. The CDR3 DNA reads TGTGCCAGCAGCTTAGCGAGGCTCGGTGAGCAGTTCTTC.

The rearrangement links TRBV6-1 to TRBJ2-2; 7 bases align to TRBD2. J was trimmed by 5 bases and V by 8 bases; bases with no gene match: 5. The CDR3 sequence is 13 residues long. Looked up from germline, CDR1 is MNHNS and CDR2 is SASEGT. The CDR3 DNA sequence: TGTGCCAGCCGGACTAGTCGGACCGGGGAGCTGTTTTTT. Encoded protein: CASRTSRTGELFF.

This clone was observed a single time. The chain's CDR3 is CASSKSWTSGTSTLGSYEQYF. The CDR3 region has the DNA TGTGCCAGCAGCAAGAGCTGGACTAGCGGGACGAGCACTCTGGGGTCCTACGAGCAGTACTTC. The chain is built from TRBV27 and TRBJ2-5, with 12 bases lining up with TRBD2. Near its end, the DNA agrees better with TRBJ2-7, so the J call may be wrong. CDR3 length equals 21 residues. Germline V gene data show CDR1 as MNHEY and CDR2 as SMNVEV (reference sequence).

V gene TRBV7-9 combines with J gene TRBJ2-7; possibly TRBD2 for D (6 bases). CDR1 is SEHNR and CDR2 is FQNEAQ in the germline V gene (reference sequence). The CDR3 totals 14 residues. The ends were cut back, 5 bases at V and 2 bases at J, with 13 bases in the middle. The CDR3 loop reads CASSRGSGAYEQYF. As DNA, the CDR3 is TGTGCCAGCAGCAGAGGTTCGGGGGCCTACGAGCAGTACTTC.

Concerning this clone itself: Sequence at one end of the junction differs from germline and may be a read error. V usage is TRBV28 and J usage is TRBJ1-2, with 10 bases matching TRBD1. In germline, CDR1 is MDHEN, CDR2 SYDVKM. This CDR3 has 14 residues. The CDR3 is CASRDRGSLYGYPF. In DNA form, the CDR3 reads TGTGCCAGCAGGGACAGGGGGTCCCTTTATGGCTACCCCTTC.

This chain joins TRBV10-3 and TRBJ2-3, with D unclear. This CDR3 comprises 14 residues. Trimming took 6 bases from V and 1 from J, leaving 11 bases between them. CDR1 is ENHRY, CDR2 SYGVKD, per germline. CDR3 in amino acids: CAIRGSIGTDTQYF. For the CDR3, the DNA is TGTGCCATCAGGGGCAGTATCGGCACAGATACGCAGTATTTT.

The genes are TRBV5-4 and TRBJ2-1, with a possible D match to TRBD1 (6 bases). Germline-derived CDR1 and CDR2 are SGHNT and YYREEE (reference sequence). The CDR3 loop spans 16 amino acids. V was pared by 4 bases and J by 0 bases, with 14 bases between. CDR3 sequence (DNA): TGTGCCAGCAGCGCACGGACAGTTCACTCCTACAATGAGCAGTTCTTC. It is translated as CASSARTVHSYNEQFF.

The chain joins TRBV30 to TRBJ1-3; 7 bases are a match to TRBD1. The CDR3 is 15 amino acids. The J segment lost 0 bases and the V segment lost 3 bases, leaving 5 bases of the junction unmatched. Germline lookup yields CDR1 GTSNPN and CDR2 SVGIG (reference sequence). For the CDR3, the DNA is TGTGCCTGGAGGACGGGACAGTACTCTGGAAACACCATATATTTT. Its protein product is CAWRTGQYSGNTIYF.

The J gene is TRBJ1-5, the V gene TRBV2, with 7 positions matching TRBD1. The length of the CDR3 is 14 residues. CDR1 is SNHLY, CDR2 FYNNEI, per germline. The V gene end was trimmed by 4 bases and the J gene end by 6 bases; junction bases not matched to a gene: 6. In DNA form, the CDR3 reads TGTGCCAGCAGTGGACAGGGTAAATTTCAGCCCCAGCATTTT. It specifies CASSGQGKFQPQHF.

This chain links TRBV11-3 with TRBJ1-1; 9 bases map to TRBD1. The trim removed 3 bases at V and 4 bases at J, leaving 3 bases unmatched. Germline values: CDR1 SGHNT, CDR2 YENEEA. The CDR3 totals 14 residues. The CDR3 loop reads CASSFGQGSTEAFF. The CDR3 nucleotides are TGTGCCAGCAGCTTTGGACAGGGGAGCACTGAAGCTTTCTTT.